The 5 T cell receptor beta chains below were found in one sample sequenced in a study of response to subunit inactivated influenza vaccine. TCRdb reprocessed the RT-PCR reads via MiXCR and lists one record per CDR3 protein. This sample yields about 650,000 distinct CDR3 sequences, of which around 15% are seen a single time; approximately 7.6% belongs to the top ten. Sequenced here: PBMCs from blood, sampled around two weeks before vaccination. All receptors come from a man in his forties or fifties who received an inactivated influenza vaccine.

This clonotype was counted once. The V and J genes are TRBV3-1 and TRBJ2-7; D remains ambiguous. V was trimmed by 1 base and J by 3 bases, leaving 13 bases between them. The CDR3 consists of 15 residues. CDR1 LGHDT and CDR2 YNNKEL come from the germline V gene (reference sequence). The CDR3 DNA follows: TGTGCCAGCAGCCAAGGAACTGGGCGGAACTACGAGCAGTACTTC. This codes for CASSQGTGRNYEQYF.

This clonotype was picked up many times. CDR3 amino acids: CSASPGTRNSPLHF. The DNA of the CDR3 is TGCAGTGCCTCGCCCGGGACTAGGAATTCACCCCTCCACTTT. The rearrangement joins TRBV20-1 to TRBJ1-6; possibly TRBD1 for D (5 bases). CDR3 length: 14 residues. CDR1 and CDR2 (germline): DFQATT, SNEGSKA (reference sequence). Trimming removed 6 bases at V and 7 bases at J, with 16 bases between.

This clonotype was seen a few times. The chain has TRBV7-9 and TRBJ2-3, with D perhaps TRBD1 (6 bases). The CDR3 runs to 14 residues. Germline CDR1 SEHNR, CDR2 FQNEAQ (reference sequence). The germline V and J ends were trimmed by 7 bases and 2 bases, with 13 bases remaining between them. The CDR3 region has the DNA TGTGCCAGCATCAAAGGGGGAACCACAGATACGCAGTATTTT. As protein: CASIKGGTTDTQYF.

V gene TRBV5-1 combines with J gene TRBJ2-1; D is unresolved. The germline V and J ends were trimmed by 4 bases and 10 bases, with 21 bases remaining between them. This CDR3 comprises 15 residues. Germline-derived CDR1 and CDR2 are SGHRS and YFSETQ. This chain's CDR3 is CASSPMDGLLSEQFF. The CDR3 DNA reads TGCGCCAGCAGCCCCATGGACGGTCTCCTGTCGGAGCAGTTCTTC. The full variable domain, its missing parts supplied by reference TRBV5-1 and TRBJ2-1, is KAGVTQTPRYLIKTRGQQVTLSCSPISGHRSVSWYQQTPGQGLQFLFEYFSETQRNKGNFPGRFSGRQFSNSRSEMNVSTLELGDSALYLCASSPMDGLLSEQFFGPGTRLTVL.

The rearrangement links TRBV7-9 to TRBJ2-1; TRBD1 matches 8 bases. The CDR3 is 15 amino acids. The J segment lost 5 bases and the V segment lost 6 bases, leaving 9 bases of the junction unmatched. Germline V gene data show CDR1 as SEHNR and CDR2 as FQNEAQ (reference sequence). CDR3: CASSLGTGWDNEQFF. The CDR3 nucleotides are TGTGCCAGCAGTCTCGGGACAGGATGGGACAATGAGCAGTTCTTC.